This T cell receptor beta chain was captured by sequencing in a study of shared T cell receptors in the human thymus. Per germline, CDR1 MGHRA and CDR2 YSYEKL. Both ends counted, the CDR3 spans 11 residues. Turning to this clone: Without the conserved terminal phenylalanine or tryptophan, this CDR3 likely stems from a read error. The DNA is left out, because the CDR3 cannot be placed on it with certainty; the CDR3 is given as TCRdb lists it.

TCRdb's copy holds only in-frame clones and misses some; the assay was immunoSEQ multiplex PCR. The profile shows 630,000 or so clones, roughly 86% of them singletons. The same sample was also used in a study of human thymus T cells. That report notes: Serving as donors were healthy Finnish infants, each of whom was having open corrective surgery for congenital heart defects. The thymus was resected at corrective cardiac surgery. Related research has reported that thymic repertoires overlap highly among unrelated individuals.

The receptor was isolated from a boy in the first two years of life with a congenital heart defect. Sequencing was carried out using thymocytes. V and J are TRBV4-1 and TRBJ2-7; TRBD2 reflects the table's D call only, with no check against the DNA. The CDR3: CASSRELRILR.